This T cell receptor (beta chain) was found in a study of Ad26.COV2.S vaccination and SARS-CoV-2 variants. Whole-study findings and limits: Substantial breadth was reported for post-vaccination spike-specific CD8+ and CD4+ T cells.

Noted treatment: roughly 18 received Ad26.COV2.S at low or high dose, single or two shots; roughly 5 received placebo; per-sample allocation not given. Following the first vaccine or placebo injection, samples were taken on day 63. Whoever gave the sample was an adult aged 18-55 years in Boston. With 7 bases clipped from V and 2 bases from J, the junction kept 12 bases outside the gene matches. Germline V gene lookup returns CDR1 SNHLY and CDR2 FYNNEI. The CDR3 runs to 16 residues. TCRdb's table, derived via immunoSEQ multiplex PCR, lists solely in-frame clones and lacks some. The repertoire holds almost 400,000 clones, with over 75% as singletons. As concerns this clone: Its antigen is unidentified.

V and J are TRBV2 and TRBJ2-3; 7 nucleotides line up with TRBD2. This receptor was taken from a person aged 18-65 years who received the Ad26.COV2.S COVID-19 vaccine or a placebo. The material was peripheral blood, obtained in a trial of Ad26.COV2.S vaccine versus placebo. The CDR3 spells CASTGYRDYNTDTQYF. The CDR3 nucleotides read TGTGCCAGCACCGGATACCGGGACTACAACACAGATACGCAGTATTTT. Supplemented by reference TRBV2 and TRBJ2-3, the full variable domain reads EPEVTQTPSHQVTQMGQEVILRCVPISNHLYFYWYRQILGQKVEFLVSFYNNEISEKSEIFDDQFSVERPDGSNFTLKIRSTKLEDSAMYFCASTGYRDYNTDTQYFGPGTRLTVL.